This is a list of T cell receptor beta chains from one sample in a study of blood T cell repertoires in COVID-19. Data came from immunoSEQ multiplex PCR; TCRdb stores just in-frame clones and leaves some out. The table includes about 400,000 clones, 89% detected once. The material sequenced was peripheral blood. Every receptor here comes from a man aged 40-49 years with acute or convalescent COVID-19. CDR3s include the opening cysteine and the closing phenylalanine or tryptophan. The order of the fields is clone size, D gene, V gene, J gene, CDR3 DNA, CDR3 protein. The D gene is left open where the match is weak. Clone size is not always given. Where it is, it says once, few, many or a class for expanded clones.

size: -
D: TRBD2
V: TRBV7-9
J: TRBJ2-3
DNA: TGTGCCAGCAGCTTCCTAGCGGGGGGAGAGACAGATACGCAGTATTTT
CDR3: CASSFLAGGETDTQYF

size: -
D: -
V: TRBV5-4
J: TRBJ1-2
DNA: TGTGCCAGCAGCTTGGGTGGACAATCTAACTATGGCTACACCTTC
CDR3: CASSLGGQSNYGYTF

size: -
D: -
V: TRBV6-5
J: TRBJ1-6
DNA: TGTGCCAGCAGACAACAGCCCGCCATATCACCCCTCCACTTT
CDR3: CASRQQPAISPLHF

size: once
D: TRBD1
V: TRBV18
J: TRBJ1-1
DNA: TGTGCCAGCTCCTACAGGGGTAACACTGAAGCTTTCTTT
CDR3: CASSYRGNTEAFF

size: -
D: -
V: TRBV24-1
J: TRBJ1-1
DNA: TGTGCCACCAGTGATCCTGTCAGTACTGAAGCTTTCTTT
CDR3: CATSDPVSTEAFF

size: -
D: TRBD2
V: TRBV19
J: TRBJ2-5
DNA: TGTGCCAGTAGTACTCTAGCGGGCCAAGAGACCCAGTACTTC
CDR3: CASSTLAGQETQYF

size: -
D: -
V: TRBV4-1
J: TRBJ1-2
DNA: TGCGCCAGCAGCCGAACAGGGTTCGGCTACACCTTC
CDR3: CASSRTGFGYTF

size: once
D: TRBD2
V: TRBV3-1/TRBV3-2
J: TRBJ2-5
DNA: TGTGCCAGCAGCCAAGTAGCGGGGGCTCTGGAGACCCAGTACTTC
CDR3: CASSQVAGALETQYF

size: -
D: -
V: TRBV4-1
J: TRBJ1-2
DNA: TGCGCCAGCAGCCAGTCACTCAAAGGGGTTCCGCATGGCTACACCTTC
CDR3: CASSQSLKGVPHGYTF

size: -
D: -
V: TRBV29-1
J: TRBJ2-5
DNA: TGCAGCGTCGCCTTTGAGGGACAAGAGACCCAGTACTTC
CDR3: CSVAFEGQETQYF

size: -
D: TRBD1
V: TRBV23-1
J: TRBJ2-1
DNA: TGCGCCAGCAGTCAATCAGAAGAGAGGAACAGGGGGCGCGGCAATGAGCAGTTCTTC
CDR3: CASSQSEERNRGRGNEQFF

size: once
D: TRBD1
V: TRBV2
J: TRBJ2-2
DNA: TGTGCCAGCAGTCTTAGGACAGGGGGAGTGGGTGGATCGACCGGGGAGCTGTTTTTT
CDR3: CASSLRTGGVGGSTGELFF

size: -
D: TRBD1
V: TRBV5-6
J: TRBJ1-3
DNA: TGTGCCAGCAGCTGGAACAGGGGATTAGGTGGAAACACCATATATTTT
CDR3: CASSWNRGLGGNTIYF

size: -
D: -
V: TRBV6-1
J: TRBJ1-6
DNA: TGTGCCAGCAGTGACCGAGCTAATTCACCCCTCCACTTT
CDR3: CASSDRANSPLHF

size: once
D: TRBD2
V: TRBV19
J: TRBJ2-7
DNA: TGTGCCAGTAGTATCGCGGGGGGGGACTACGAGCAGTACTTC
CDR3: CASSIAGGDYEQYF

size: -
D: TRBD1
V: TRBV13
J: TRBJ1-2
DNA: TGTGCCAGCAGCTTGGCGACCCCGGGACAGCTGGGTGGCTACACCTTC
CDR3: CASSLATPGQLGGYTF

size: -
D: TRBD1
V: TRBV2
J: TRBJ1-4
DNA: TGTGCCAGCAGTGGCGGCAGGGGGTTTGTCGCTAATGAAAAACTGTTTTTT
CDR3: CASSGGRGFVANEKLFF

size: once
D: -
V: TRBV27
J: TRBJ1-5
DNA: TGTGCCAGCAGTTTGGTCTCGCGGCAGCCCCAGCATTTT
CDR3: CASSLVSRQPQHF

size: once
D: -
V: TRBV28
J: TRBJ1-3
DNA: TGTGCCAGCAGTTTAATAGGGCGGGCAGGAAACACCATATATTTT
CDR3: CASSLIGRAGNTIYF

size: -
D: -
V: TRBV3-1/TRBV3-2
J: TRBJ2-5
DNA: TGTGCCAGCAGCCGAACAGGGTCGGGGGAGACCCAGTACTTC
CDR3: CASSRTGSGETQYF

size: -
D: -
V: TRBV9
J: TRBJ1-1
DNA: TGTGCCAGCAGCGTAGACGGGGAGGACGCCCAAGCTTTCTTT
CDR3: CASSVDGEDAQAFF

size: -
D: -
V: TRBV23-1
J: TRBJ2-3
DNA: TGCGCCAGCAGTCAATCGGCGGTTACGCAGTATTTT
CDR3: CASSQSAVTQYF

size: -
D: -
V: TRBV2
J: TRBJ1-1
DNA: TGTGCCAGCAGCGCGTGGGCCATGAACACTGAAGCTTTCTTT
CDR3: CASSAWAMNTEAFF

size: -
D: TRBD2
V: TRBV3-1/TRBV3-2
J: TRBJ2-7
DNA: TGTGCCAGCAGCCGAGGACTAGCGGTGCGAAACCTGGAGCAGTACTTC
CDR3: CASSRGLAVRNLEQYF

size: -
D: TRBD2
V: TRBV10-3
J: TRBJ2-1
DNA: TGTGCCATCAGTTTAGCGGGAGACGAGCAGTTCTTC
CDR3: CAISLAGDEQFF

size: -
D: TRBD1
V: TRBV27
J: TRBJ1-4
DNA: TGTGCCAGCAGTTTAACGGATGTAGGACAGGGCGAAAAACTGTTTTTT
CDR3: CASSLTDVGQGEKLFF

size: once
D: -
V: TRBV7-6
J: TRBJ1-5
DNA: TGTGCCAGCAGCTTAGAACAGGGAGAGAGCAATCAGCCCCAGCATTTT
CDR3: CASSLEQGESNQPQHF

size: -
D: -
V: TRBV30
J: TRBJ1-2
DNA: TGTGCCTGGAGTGTGGGGCAGAACTATGGCTACACCTTC
CDR3: CAWSVGQNYGYTF

size: -
D: TRBD1
V: TRBV5-4
J: TRBJ1-1
DNA: TGTGCCAGCACCACAGACAGGGGCACTGAAGCTTTCTTT
CDR3: CASTTDRGTEAFF

size: once
D: -
V: TRBV4-2
J: TRBJ2-1
DNA: TGTGCCAGCAGCCAAGTTGTCCAGGGTGAGCAGTTCTTC
CDR3: CASSQVVQGEQFF

size: -
D: -
V: TRBV6-5
J: TRBJ2-7
DNA: TGTGCCAGCAGTTCTGAAGCCCAGGGGTCCTACGAGCAGTACTTC
CDR3: CASSSEAQGSYEQYF

size: -
D: TRBD1
V: TRBV6-1
J: TRBJ2-7
DNA: TGTGCCAGCAGTGAAAGGACAGGCACTTGGGAGCAGTACTTC
CDR3: CASSERTGTWEQYF

size: -
D: TRBD2
V: TRBV28
J: TRBJ2-7
DNA: TGTGCCAGCAGTAGACTAGCGGGGGGCGCCTACGAGCAGTACTTC
CDR3: CASSRLAGGAYEQYF

size: -
D: -
V: TRBV5-4
J: TRBJ1-1
DNA: TGTGCCAGCAGCTTGACCAGGGCAGTAAACACTGAAGCTTTCTTT
CDR3: CASSLTRAVNTEAFF

size: few
D: TRBD1
V: TRBV7-2
J: TRBJ1-2
DNA: TGTGCCAGCAGCTTAGCGCGGACAGGTAGCTATGGCTACACCTTC
CDR3: CASSLARTGSYGYTF

size: -
D: TRBD1
V: TRBV6-1
J: TRBJ1-1
DNA: TGTGCCAGCAGTGAAGAGGGCAGGGGGTACACTGAAGCTTTCTTT
CDR3: CASSEEGRGYTEAFF

size: once
D: -
V: TRBV4-1
J: TRBJ2-2
DNA: TGCGCCAGCAGCCAAGATCCTTGGACGGAGGGTACGAACACCGGGGAGCTGTTTTTT
CDR3: CASSQDPWTEGTNTGELFF

size: -
D: -
V: TRBV12-3/TRBV12-4
J: TRBJ2-7
DNA: TGTGCCAGCGGGAGGCTAAACACCTACGAGCAGTACTTC
CDR3: CASGRLNTYEQYF

size: -
D: TRBD1
V: TRBV4-1
J: TRBJ1-1
DNA: TGCGCCAGCAGCCAAGCAGGGGGGCGTGAAGCTTTCTTT
CDR3: CASSQAGGREAFF

size: -
D: -
V: TRBV30
J: TRBJ1-2
DNA: TGTGCCTGGAGTGTTTGGAGGGATGGCTACACCTTC
CDR3: CAWSVWRDGYTF

size: -
D: -
V: TRBV7-9
J: TRBJ2-7
DNA: TGTGCCAGCAGCTTGGCTCGGGAATACGAGCAGTACTTC
CDR3: CASSLAREYEQYF

size: once
D: TRBD2
V: TRBV9
J: TRBJ2-2
DNA: TGTGCCAGCAGCCTTGGACTAGCGGGGCCCGGGGAGCTGTTTTTT
CDR3: CASSLGLAGPGELFF

size: -
D: -
V: TRBV5-4
J: TRBJ1-3
DNA: TGTGCCAGCAGCTCAAAAAAGTTGCAGGGGAGCGGAAACACCATATATTTT
CDR3: CASSSKKLQGSGNTIYF

size: -
D: -
V: TRBV11-2
J: TRBJ2-1
DNA: TGTGCCAGCAGCTTAGTCGCGGGGACCTACAATGAGCAGTTCTTC
CDR3: CASSLVAGTYNEQFF

size: -
D: -
V: TRBV9
J: TRBJ2-1
DNA: TGTGCCAGCAGCGTACCCGGGAACAATGAGCAGTTCTTC
CDR3: CASSVPGNNEQFF

size: -
D: -
V: TRBV9
J: TRBJ2-1
DNA: TGTGCCAGCAGCGTAGACGGGAGACCCGATGATGAGCAGTTCTTC
CDR3: CASSVDGRPDDEQFF

size: -
D: TRBD1
V: TRBV30
J: TRBJ1-2
DNA: TGTGCCTGGACAACAGGGGGTTATGGCTACACCTTC
CDR3: CAWTTGGYGYTF

size: -
D: -
V: TRBV2
J: TRBJ2-7
DNA: TGTGCCAGCAGCCGGGATCTTGGTTACGAGCAGTACTTC
CDR3: CASSRDLGYEQYF

size: -
D: -
V: TRBV19
J: TRBJ1-1
DNA: TGTGCCAGTAGTATCCGCGGAGAATCGACTGAAGCTTTCTTT
CDR3: CASSIRGESTEAFF

size: -
D: TRBD1
V: TRBV29-1
J: TRBJ2-7
DNA: TGCAGCGTTGAAGCAGGGGGCTACGAGCAGTACTTC
CDR3: CSVEAGGYEQYF

size: -
D: -
V: TRBV9
J: TRBJ2-1
DNA: TGTGCCAGCAGCGTAACTAGCCCGTCTGATGAGCAGTTCTTC
CDR3: CASSVTSPSDEQFF

size: -
D: -
V: TRBV28
J: TRBJ1-5
DNA: TGTGCCAGCAGGATTCAGGGAGGGCTCCAGCCCCAGCATTTT
CDR3: CASRIQGGLQPQHF

size: -
D: -
V: TRBV28
J: TRBJ1-5
DNA: TGTGCCAGCAGTTTATCCCTCTGGGTGAGGGATATCGGAGACTATAGCAATCAGCCCCAGCATTTT
CDR3: CASSLSLWVRDIGDYSNQPQHF

size: -
D: TRBD2
V: TRBV29-1
J: TRBJ2-1
DNA: TGCAGCGTTGAGTCTGGGACTAGCGGGAGGGCCTACGAGCAGTTCTTC
CDR3: CSVESGTSGRAYEQFF